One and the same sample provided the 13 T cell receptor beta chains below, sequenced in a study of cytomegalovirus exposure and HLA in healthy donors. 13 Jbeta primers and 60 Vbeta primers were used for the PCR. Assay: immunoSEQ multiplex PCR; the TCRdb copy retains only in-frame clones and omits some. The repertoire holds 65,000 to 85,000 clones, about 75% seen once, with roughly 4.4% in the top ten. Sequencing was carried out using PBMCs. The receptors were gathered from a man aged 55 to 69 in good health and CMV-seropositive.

This CDR3 is CASSQVYSYEQYF. For the CDR3, the DNA is TGCGCCAGCAGCCAAGTCTACTCCTACGAGCAGTACTTC. V and J are TRBV4-1 and TRBJ2-7, with unresolved D. The CDR3 has 13 residues. The germline V gene has CDR1 MGHRA and CDR2 YSYEKL. V shed 1 base and J shed 0 bases, with 4 bases lying between them.

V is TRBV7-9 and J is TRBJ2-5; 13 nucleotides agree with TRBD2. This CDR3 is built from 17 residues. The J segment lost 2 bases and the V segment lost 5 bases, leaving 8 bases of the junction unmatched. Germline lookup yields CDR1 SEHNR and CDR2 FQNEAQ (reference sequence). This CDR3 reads CASSPRTSGGSQETQYF. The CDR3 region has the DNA TGTGCCAGCAGCCCGAGGACTAGCGGGGGATCACAAGAGACCCAGTACTTC. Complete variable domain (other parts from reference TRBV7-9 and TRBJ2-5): DTGVSQNPRHKITKRGQNVTFRCDPISEHNRLYWYRQTLGQGPEFLTYFQNEAQLEKSRLLSDRFSAERPKGSFSTLEIQRTEQGDSAMYLCASSPRTSGGSQETQYFGPGTRLLVL.

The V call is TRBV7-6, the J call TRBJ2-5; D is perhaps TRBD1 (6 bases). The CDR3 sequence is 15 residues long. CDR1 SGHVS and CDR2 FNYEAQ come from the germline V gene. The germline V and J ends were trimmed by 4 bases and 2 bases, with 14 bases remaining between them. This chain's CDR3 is CASSYSTGNQETQYF. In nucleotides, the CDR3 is TGTGCCAGCAGCTATTCGACAGGCAATCAAGAGACCCAGTACTTC.

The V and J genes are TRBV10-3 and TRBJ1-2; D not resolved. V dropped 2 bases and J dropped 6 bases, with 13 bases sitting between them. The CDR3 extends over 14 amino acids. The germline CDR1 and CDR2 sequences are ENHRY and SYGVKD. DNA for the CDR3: TGTGCCATCAGTGAGAACGGAGGAGCAGATGGCTACACCTTC. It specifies CAISENGGADGYTF.

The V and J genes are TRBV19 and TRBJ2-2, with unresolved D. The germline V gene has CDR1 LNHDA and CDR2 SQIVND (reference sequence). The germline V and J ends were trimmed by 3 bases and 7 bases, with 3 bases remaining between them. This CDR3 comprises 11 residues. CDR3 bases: TGTGCCAGTAGTATCATCGGGGAGCTGTTTTTT. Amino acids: CASSIIGELFF.

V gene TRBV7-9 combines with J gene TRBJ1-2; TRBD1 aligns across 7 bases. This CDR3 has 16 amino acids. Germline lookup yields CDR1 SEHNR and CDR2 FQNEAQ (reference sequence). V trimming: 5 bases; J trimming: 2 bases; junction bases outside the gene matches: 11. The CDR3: CASSDAGLTGNYGYTF. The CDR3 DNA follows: TGTGCCAGCAGCGACGCCGGCCTGACAGGGAACTATGGCTACACCTTC.

For the CDR3, the DNA is TGTGCCAGCAGTTCATCAGGGGGTATCACTGAAGCTTTCTTT. Its protein product is CASSSSGGITEAFF. The J gene is TRBJ1-1, the V gene TRBV6-5; TRBD1 matches at 7 bases. The germline V gene has CDR1 MNHEY and CDR2 SVGAGI. Losses at the gene ends were 4 bases for V and 4 bases for J; bases not matched to a gene: 6. The CDR3 has 14 amino acids.

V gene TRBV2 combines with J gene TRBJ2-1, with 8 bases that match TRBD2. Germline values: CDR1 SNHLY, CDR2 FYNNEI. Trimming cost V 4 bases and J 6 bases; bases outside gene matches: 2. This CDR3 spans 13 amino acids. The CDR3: CASSAGTSNEQFF. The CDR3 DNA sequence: TGTGCCAGCAGTGCCGGGACTAGCAATGAGCAGTTCTTC.

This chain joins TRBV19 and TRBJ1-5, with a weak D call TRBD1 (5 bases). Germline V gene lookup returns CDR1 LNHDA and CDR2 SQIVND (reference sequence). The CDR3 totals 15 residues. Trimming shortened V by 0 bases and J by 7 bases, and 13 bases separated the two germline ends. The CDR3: CASSIDHRFEQPQHF. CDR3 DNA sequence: TGTGCCAGTAGTATAGATCACAGGTTTGAACAGCCCCAGCATTTT.

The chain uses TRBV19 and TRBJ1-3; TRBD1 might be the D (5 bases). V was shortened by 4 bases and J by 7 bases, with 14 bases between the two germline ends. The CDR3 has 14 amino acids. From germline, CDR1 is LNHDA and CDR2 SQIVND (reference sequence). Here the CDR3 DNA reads TGTGCCAGTAGTACCACAGGTTTTTCGAACACCATATATTTT. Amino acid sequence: CASSTTGFSNTIYF.

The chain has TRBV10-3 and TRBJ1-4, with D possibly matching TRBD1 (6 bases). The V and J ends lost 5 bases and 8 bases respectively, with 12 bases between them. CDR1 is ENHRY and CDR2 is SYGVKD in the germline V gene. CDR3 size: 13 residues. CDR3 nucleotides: TGTGCCATCAGTAAAGACCAGGGGGAAAAACTGTTTTTT. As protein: CAISKDQGEKLFF.

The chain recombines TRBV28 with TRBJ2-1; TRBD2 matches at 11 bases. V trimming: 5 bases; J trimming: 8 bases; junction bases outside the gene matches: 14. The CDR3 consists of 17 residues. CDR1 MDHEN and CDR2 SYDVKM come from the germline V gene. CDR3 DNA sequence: TGTGCCAGCAGTCCTTCCGAAGGAACTAGCGGGAGCTATGAGCAGTTCTTC. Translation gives CASSPSEGTSGSYEQFF.

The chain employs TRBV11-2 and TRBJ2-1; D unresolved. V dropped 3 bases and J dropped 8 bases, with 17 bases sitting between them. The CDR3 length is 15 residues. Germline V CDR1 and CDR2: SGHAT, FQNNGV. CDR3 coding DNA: TGTGCCAGCAGCTTTTTGGAGTACGGGTGGGATGAGCAGTTCTTC. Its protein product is CASSFLEYGWDEQFF.